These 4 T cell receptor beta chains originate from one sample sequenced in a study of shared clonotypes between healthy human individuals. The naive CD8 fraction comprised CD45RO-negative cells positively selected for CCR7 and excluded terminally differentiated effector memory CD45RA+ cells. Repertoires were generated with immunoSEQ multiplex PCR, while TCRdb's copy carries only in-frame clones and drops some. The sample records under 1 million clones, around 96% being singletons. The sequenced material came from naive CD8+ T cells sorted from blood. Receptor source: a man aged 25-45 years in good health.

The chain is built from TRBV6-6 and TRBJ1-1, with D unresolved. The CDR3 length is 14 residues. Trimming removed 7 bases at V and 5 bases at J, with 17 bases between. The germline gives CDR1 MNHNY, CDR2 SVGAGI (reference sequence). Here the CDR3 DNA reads TGTGCCAGCACCCCGAGTGGGGTCCCAACTGAAGCTTTCTTT. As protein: CASTPSGVPTEAFF.

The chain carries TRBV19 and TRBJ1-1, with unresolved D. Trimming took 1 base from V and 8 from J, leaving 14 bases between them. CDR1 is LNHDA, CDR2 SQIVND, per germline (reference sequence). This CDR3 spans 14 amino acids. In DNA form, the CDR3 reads TGTGCCAGTAGTATAGTGTTTGGATCTCACGAAGCTTTCTTT. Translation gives CASSIVFGSHEAFF.

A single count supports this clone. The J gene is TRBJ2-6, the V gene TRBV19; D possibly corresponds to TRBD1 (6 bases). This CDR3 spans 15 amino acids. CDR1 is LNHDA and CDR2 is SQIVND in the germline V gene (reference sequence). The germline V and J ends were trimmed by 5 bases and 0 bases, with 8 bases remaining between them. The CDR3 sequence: CASSWDNSGANVLTF. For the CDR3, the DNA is TGTGCCAGTAGTTGGGACAACTCTGGGGCCAACGTCCTGACTTTC.

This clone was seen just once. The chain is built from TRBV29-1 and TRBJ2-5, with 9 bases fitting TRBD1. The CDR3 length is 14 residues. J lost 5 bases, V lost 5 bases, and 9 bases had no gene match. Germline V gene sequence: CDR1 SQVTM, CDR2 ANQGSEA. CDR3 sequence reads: CSVLDRGLGETQYF. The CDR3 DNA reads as TGCAGCGTTCTGGACAGGGGTCTGGGGGAGACCCAGTACTTC.